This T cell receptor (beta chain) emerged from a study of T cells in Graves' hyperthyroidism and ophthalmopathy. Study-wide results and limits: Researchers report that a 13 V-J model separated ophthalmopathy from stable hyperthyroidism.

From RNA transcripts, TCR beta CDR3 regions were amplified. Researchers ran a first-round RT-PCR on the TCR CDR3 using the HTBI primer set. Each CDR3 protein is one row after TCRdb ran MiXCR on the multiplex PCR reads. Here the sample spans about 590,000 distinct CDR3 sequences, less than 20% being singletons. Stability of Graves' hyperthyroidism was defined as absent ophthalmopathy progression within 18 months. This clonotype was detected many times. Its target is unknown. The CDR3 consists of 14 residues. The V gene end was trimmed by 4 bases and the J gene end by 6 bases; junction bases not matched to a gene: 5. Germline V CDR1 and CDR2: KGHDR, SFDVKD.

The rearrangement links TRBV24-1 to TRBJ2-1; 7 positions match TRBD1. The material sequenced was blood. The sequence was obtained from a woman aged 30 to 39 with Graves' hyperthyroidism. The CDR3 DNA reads TGTGCCACCAGTGACCAGACAGGGACCAATGAGCAGTTCTTC. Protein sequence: CATSDQTGTNEQFF.